A selection of T cell receptor beta chains follows, all from one sample in a study of T cell changes during pregnancy in multiple sclerosis. The protocol was immunoSEQ multiplex PCR, while the TCRdb copy is restricted to in-frame clones and leaves out a portion. The sample carries just under 65,000 clones, approximately 94% recorded once. This specimen consisted of CD8+ T cells from peripheral blood mononuclear cells, obtained in the second trimester of pregnancy. These TCRs come from a female donor with multiple sclerosis, enrolled in a pregnancy study. Both conserved end residues are part of each CDR3. The order of the fields is J gene, clone size, D gene, V gene, CDR3 DNA, CDR3 protein. The D gene is left open where the match is weak. Only some rows state a clone size, as once, few, many or a class for expanded clones.

TRBJ2-7,once,TRBD2,TRBV9,TGTGCCAGCAGCGTAGGAGCGGGAAAGGCCTACGAGCAGTACTTC,CASSVGAGKAYEQYF
TRBJ2-1,.,TRBD2,TRBV30,TGTGCCTGGAACGGAGACGGGAGGGCCTACAATGAGCAGTTCTTC,CAWNGDGRAYNEQFF
TRBJ1-1,.,.,TRBV4-2,TGTGCCAGCAGCCAAGATAGGGGCGGGGTTTCTGAAGCTTTCTTT,CASSQDRGGVSEAFF
TRBJ2-7,once,.,TRBV27,TGTGCCAGTACATCCGGGACTCGCGAGCAGTACTTC,CASTSGTREQYF
TRBJ1-2,.,.,TRBV2,TGTGTCGGCGGGGTATCGGACGTCAATGGCTACACCTTC,CVGGVSDVNGYTF
TRBJ2-1,.,TRBD2,TRBV7-6,TGTGCCAGCAGCTTAGTGGAGGGGAGGGCTAGCGGGAGGGCCCCGTACAATGAGCAGTTCTTC,CASSLVEGRASGRAPYNEQFF
TRBJ2-7,.,TRBD1,TRBV28,TGTGCCAGCAGCCCTCCGGGACAGTCCCGGAGCGAGCAGTACTTC,CASSPPGQSRSEQYF
TRBJ2-5,.,.,TRBV6-5,TGTGCCAGCATCGGAGGGGCTTACCCCCAAGAGACCCAGTACTTC,CASIGGAYPQETQYF
TRBJ2-7,.,.,TRBV28,TGTGCCAGCAGCCCGACAGAGACCTACGAGCAGTACTTC,CASSPTETYEQYF
TRBJ1-2,.,.,TRBV2,TGTGCCAGCATGACAGCTAACTATGGCTACACCTTC,CASMTANYGYTF
TRBJ1-1,.,.,TRBV11-2,TGTGCCAGCAGCTTAGGAGTTGAAGCTTTCTTT,CASSLGVEAFF
TRBJ2-1,.,TRBD2,TRBV9,TGTGCCAGCAGCGTAGTGTCTAGCGGGAGGTACAATGAGCAGTTCTTC,CASSVVSSGRYNEQFF
TRBJ2-1,once,.,TRBV11-3,TGTGCCAGCAGCTTTCAGGGGTCCTACAATGAGCAGTTCTTC,CASSFQGSYNEQFF
TRBJ2-7,.,TRBD1,TRBV4-2,TGTGCCAGCAGCCAACTCGTCACAGGGGGCCGCGACGAGCAGTACTTC,CASSQLVTGGRDEQYF
TRBJ2-2,.,.,TRBV6-5,TGTGCCAGCAATCACGACGGGGGAAACACCGGGGAGCTGTTTTTT,CASNHDGGNTGELFF
TRBJ2-7,.,.,TRBV27,TGTGCCAGCAGTCCAAGACAGGTTGACTATTCCTACGAGCAGTACTTC,CASSPRQVDYSYEQYF
TRBJ1-5,.,TRBD1,TRBV7-6,TGTGCCAGCAGCGTGGACAGGGGAAGCAATCAGCCCCAGCATTTT,CASSVDRGSNQPQHF
TRBJ1-1,.,.,TRBV6-1,TGTGCCAGCAGTGGACACGAGAACACTGAAGCTTTCTTT,CASSGHENTEAFF
TRBJ2-7,.,TRBD1,TRBV7-9,TGTGCCAGCAGCGACCGCACAACAGGGGCCTACGAGCAGTACTTC,CASSDRTTGAYEQYF
TRBJ2-5,.,.,TRBV11-2,TGTGCCAGTCGCAGGGGAATCGGCCAAGAGACCCAGTACTTC,CASRRGIGQETQYF
TRBJ2-7,.,TRBD2,TRBV27,TGTGCCAGCAGTCAATTACTAGCGCCCCACGGCGAGCAGTACTTC,CASSQLLAPHGEQYF
TRBJ2-5,once,.,TRBV27,TGTGCCAGCAGTTTGGGGCCGTATGCCGAAGAGACCCAGTACTTC,CASSLGPYAEETQYF
TRBJ2-5,.,TRBD1,TRBV20-1,TGCAGTGCTCACAGGGGTGAGACCCAGTACTTC,CSAHRGETQYF
TRBJ2-1,.,TRBD2,TRBV5-1,TGCGCCAGCACTCTAGCGGGAGGGATAACCTACAATGAGCAGTTCTTC,CASTLAGGITYNEQFF
TRBJ2-5,.,TRBD2,TRBV11-2,TGTGCCAGCAGAGGACTAGTCGGGGAGACCCAGTACTTC,CASRGLVGETQYF
TRBJ2-5,.,.,TRBV2,TGTGCCAGCCCCCTGTCCGAGACCCAGTACTTC,CASPLSETQYF
TRBJ2-1,.,TRBD2,TRBV9,TGTGCCAGCAGCGTAGCCTCCTTAGCGGGGGTGAATGAGCAGTTCTTC,CASSVASLAGVNEQFF
TRBJ1-5,.,.,TRBV19,TGTGCCAGTAGTTTAAGAGGCAGTCGAAATCAGCCCCAGCATTTT,CASSLRGSRNQPQHF
TRBJ2-1,.,TRBD2,TRBV2,TGTGCCAGCAGTGGGACTAGCGGGCGGAGCTCCTACAATGAGCAGTTCTTC,CASSGTSGRSSYNEQFF
TRBJ2-7,.,.,TRBV7-2,TGTGCCAGCAGCTTAGTCCCGTCTCGCGGGCTCTCCTACGAGCAGTACTTC,CASSLVPSRGLSYEQYF
TRBJ2-1,once,.,TRBV28,TGTGCCAGCAGTTTAGACGGGAGCTCCTACAATGAGCAGTTCTTC,CASSLDGSSYNEQFF
TRBJ2-7,.,.,TRBV27,TGTGCCAGCAGTTTAGGGGCAGCCTACGAGCAGTACTTC,CASSLGAAYEQYF
TRBJ2-2,.,TRBD2,TRBV27,TGTGCCAGCAGTTTATCTCCCGGACTAGCGGGAGATATGGACACCGGGGAGCTGTTTTTT,CASSLSPGLAGDMDTGELFF
TRBJ2-7,.,TRBD2,TRBV19,TGTGCCAGTAGTATAGCTAGCGGGACCTACGAGCAGTACTTC,CASSIASGTYEQYF
TRBJ2-1,.,.,TRBV6-6,TGTGCCAGCATCGGGGGAGGCTCCCACTACAATGAGCAGTTCTTC,CASIGGGSHYNEQFF
TRBJ2-5,.,TRBD1,TRBV7-9,TGTGCCAGCAGCGCCCGGGACAGGGGGAAAGAGACCCAGTACTTC,CASSARDRGKETQYF
TRBJ1-1,.,TRBD1,TRBV2,TGTGCCAGCGAGTACCCCCAGGGGGACGGGACTGAAGCTTTCTTT,CASEYPQGDGTEAFF
TRBJ2-7,.,.,TRBV7-3,TGTGCCAGCAGCCCCGACAGCTCACACTACGAGCAGTACTTC,CASSPDSSHYEQYF
TRBJ2-7,.,TRBD2,TRBV14,TGTGCCAGCAGCCCCACGGGACTAGCGGGCTCCTACGAGCAGTACTTC,CASSPTGLAGSYEQYF
TRBJ1-5,.,.,TRBV27,TGTGCCAGCAGTTCCAGGGCCAATCAGCCCCAGCATTTT,CASSSRANQPQHF
TRBJ2-2,.,.,TRBV9,TGTGCCAGCAGCGTAACCGGTGGGAGAACCGGGGAGCTGTTTTTT,CASSVTGGRTGELFF